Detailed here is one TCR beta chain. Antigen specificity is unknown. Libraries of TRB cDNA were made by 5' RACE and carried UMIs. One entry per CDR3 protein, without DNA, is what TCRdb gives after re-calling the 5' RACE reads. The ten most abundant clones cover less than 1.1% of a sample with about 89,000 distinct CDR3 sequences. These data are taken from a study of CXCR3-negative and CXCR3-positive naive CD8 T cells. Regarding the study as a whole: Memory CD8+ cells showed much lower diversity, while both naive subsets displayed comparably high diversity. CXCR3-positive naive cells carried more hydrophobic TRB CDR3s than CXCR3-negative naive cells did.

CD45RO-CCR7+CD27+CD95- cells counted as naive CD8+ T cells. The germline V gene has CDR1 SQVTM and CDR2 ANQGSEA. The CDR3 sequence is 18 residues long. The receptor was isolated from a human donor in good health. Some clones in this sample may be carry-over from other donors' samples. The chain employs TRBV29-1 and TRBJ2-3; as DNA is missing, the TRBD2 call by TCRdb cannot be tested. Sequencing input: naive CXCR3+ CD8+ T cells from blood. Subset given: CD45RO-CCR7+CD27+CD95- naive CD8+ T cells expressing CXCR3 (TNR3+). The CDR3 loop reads CSVEDRVLAGGPPDTQYF.